The 15 T cell receptor beta chains in this list originate from one sample, sequenced in a study of T cell responses to AZD1222 COVID-19 vaccine. Repertoires were generated with immunoSEQ multiplex PCR, while TCRdb's copy carries only in-frame clones and drops some. The repertoire consists of 180,000 or so clones, with 94% occurring once and the leading ten covering about 0.64%. The starting material was peripheral blood, obtained on day 0 of AZD1222 vaccination. All receptors derive from an adult in good health.

This rearrangement joins TRBV28 to TRBJ1-5; D not certain. Per germline, CDR1 MDHEN and CDR2 SYDVKM. V gave up 10 bases and J gave up 0 bases, with 28 bases separating them. CDR3 length: 19 amino acids. The CDR3 loop reads CATSAIRADRLYSNQPQHF. The CDR3 DNA is TGTGCCACCTCTGCAATCCGGGCCGATCGGCTTTATAGCAATCAGCCCCAGCATTTT.

V and J are TRBV5-8 and TRBJ2-7; D is ambiguous. This CDR3 contains 11 residues. In germline, CDR1 is SGHTS, CDR2 YDEGEE. Trimming removed 4 bases from V and 6 bases from J, with 8 bases in between. The CDR3 protein is CASSARPEQYF. CDR3 nucleotides: TGTGCCAGCAGCGCTAGACCCGAGCAGTACTTC. Variable domain in full (rest from reference TRBV5-8 and TRBJ2-7): EAGVTQSPTHLIKTRGQQATLRCSPISGHTSVYWYQQALGLGLQFLLWYDEGEERNRGNFPPRFSGRQFPNYSSELNVNALELEDSALYLCASSARPEQYFGPGTRLTVT.

The V call is TRBV30, the J call TRBJ1-2; D gene ambiguous. The germline CDR1 and CDR2 sequences are GTSNPN and SVGIG (reference sequence). The CDR3 extends over 12 amino acids. The V end lost 4 bases, the J end lost 8 bases, and 14 bases lay between the germline ends. CDR3 DNA: TGTGCCTGGAAGCCGGGGTTGAAGGGCTACACCTTC. This sequence encodes CAWKPGLKGYTF.

The rearrangement joins TRBV6-5 to TRBJ1-1; D gene uncertain. The CDR3 spans 13 residues. Per the germline V gene, CDR1 is MNHEY and CDR2 is SVGAGI. The CDR3 DNA is TGTGCAGCAATACCCGGCAGGAGCACTGAAGCTTTCTTT. This sequence encodes CAAIPGRSTEAFF.

The J gene is TRBJ2-2, the V gene TRBV4-2; TRBD2 aligns across 11 bases. This CDR3 region has 16 residues. The germline gives CDR1 LGHNA, CDR2 YNFKEQ. The V gene end was trimmed by 5 bases and the J gene end by 6 bases; junction bases not matched to a gene: 8. CDR3 residues: CASSLGLAEGSGELFF. The DNA of the CDR3 is TGTGCCAGCAGCTTGGGACTAGCGGAAGGGTCCGGGGAGCTGTTTTTT.

The chain couples TRBV7-8 to TRBJ2-1; D is uncertain. CDR3 length: 15 residues. CDR1 and CDR2 from the germline V gene are SGHVS and FQNEAQ. V was trimmed by 5 bases and J by 0 bases, leaving 11 bases between them. The CDR3 sequence: CASSLGSSSYNEQFF. DNA of the CDR3: TGTGCCAGCAGCCTCGGGTCCAGCTCCTACAATGAGCAGTTCTTC.

The V and J genes are TRBV10-2 and TRBJ2-2; weak D call: TRBD1 (5 bases). Germline loops: CDR1 WSHSY, CDR2 SAAADI. V dropped 8 bases and J dropped 3 bases, with 13 bases sitting between them. The length of the CDR3 is 14 residues. CDR3 in DNA: TGCGCCAGCGGGGCAGGTCCGGACACCGGGGAGCTGTTTTTT. Translated, it gives CASGAGPDTGELFF.

The chain employs TRBV6-1 and TRBJ2-2; the D is unclear. V lost 0 bases to trimming and J lost 7 bases, with 15 bases between them. Per the germline V gene, CDR1 is MNHNS and CDR2 is SASEGT. The CDR3 length is 16 residues. The CDR3 spells CASSEARRLGNGELFF. In DNA, the CDR3 is TGTGCCAGCAGTGAAGCGCGTCGACTGGGCAACGGGGAGCTGTTTTTT.

This chain connects TRBV9 to TRBJ1-5; D might be TRBD1 (6 bases). The CDR3 contains 15 residues. V was clipped by 3 bases and J by 4 bases, with 14 bases between them. Germline-derived CDR1 and CDR2 are SGDLS and YYNGEE. The CDR3 DNA follows: TGTGCCAGCAGCGAGGGGCAGGGGAGGAATCAGCCCCAGCATTTT. Its protein product is CASSEGQGRNQPQHF.

This chain connects TRBV6-5 to TRBJ1-1; D is unclear. V shed 2 bases and J shed 5 bases, with 12 bases lying between them. CDR1 is MNHEY and CDR2 is SVGAGI in the germline V gene. CDR3 length: 14 amino acids. Written as DNA, the CDR3 is TGTGCCAGCAGTTACGGTTGGGGTAGAACTGAAGCTTTCTTT. Its protein is CASSYGWGRTEAFF.

The chain carries TRBV10-1 and TRBJ2-3; perhaps TRBD2 as D (6 bases). Trimming removed 5 bases at V and 4 bases at J, with 13 bases between. CDR1 and CDR2 (germline): WNHNN, SYGVQD (reference sequence). The CDR3 is 14 amino acids. The CDR3 DNA is TGCGCCAGCAGTCCTCAACTAGCTCCAGATACGCAGTATTTT. Translation: CASSPQLAPDTQYF.

The rearrangement uses TRBV5-1 and TRBJ1-5; D ambiguous. V lost 1 base, J lost 3 bases, and 11 bases lay in between. CDR1 SGHRS and CDR2 YFSETQ come from the germline V gene. There are 15 residues in the CDR3. CDR3 nucleotide sequence: TGCGCCAGCAGCTTGCTGGGGTTCCCCAATCAGCCCCAGCATTTT. Its translation is CASSLLGFPNQPQHF.

This chain joins TRBV2 and TRBJ2-7, with D perhaps given as TRBD1 or TRBD2 (5 bases each). The V gene's germline CDR1 is SNHLY and CDR2 FYNNEI. V lost 10 bases and J lost 2, with 15 bases in between. CDR3 length: 13 amino acids. Here the CDR3 reads CATTRDGAYEQYF. The CDR3 DNA reads as TGTGCCACCACCCGGGACGGAGCCTACGAGCAGTACTTC.

The chain carries TRBV9 and TRBJ1-1; a weak D match, TRBD1 (6 bases). Germline loops: CDR1 SGDLS, CDR2 YYNGEE. V shed 0 bases and J shed 7 bases, with 10 bases lying between them. This CDR3 comprises 13 residues. The CDR3 sequence: CASSVAIGGEAFF. The CDR3 DNA follows: TGTGCCAGCAGCGTAGCTATAGGGGGTGAAGCTTTCTTT.

The gene calls are TRBV7-8 and TRBJ1-1, with 10 bases fitting TRBD1. Germline CDR1 and CDR2: SGHVS and FQNEAQ. The trim removed 5 bases at V and 3 bases at J, leaving 6 bases unmatched. This CDR3 contains 15 residues. CDR3 nucleotides: TGTGCCAGCAGCGAGTGGACAGGGGGAGACACTGAAGCTTTCTTT. This translates into CASSEWTGGDTEAFF.